The rows below give T cell receptor beta chains drawn from one sample of a study of metastatic and nonmetastatic thyroid tumors. Using MiXCR, TCRdb re-called clones from the PCR reads. The data contain around 89,000 clones, about 15% of them singletons. Sequences were obtained from blood. Receptor source: a female donor with papillary thyroid cancer or a benign thyroid nodule (not recorded which). Some clones in this sample may be carry-over from other donors' samples. Each CDR3 is given with its conserved first and last residue. A D gene is named only where the DNA matches it firmly. A row's size may be missing; if present it is once, few, many or a size class.

v_gene: TRBV30
abundance: many
d_gene: TRBD1
j_gene: TRBJ1-2
CDR3aa: CAWSGDSLSGYTF
CDR3nt: TGTGCCTGGAGTGGGGACAGTCTAAGCGGCTACACCTTC

v_gene: TRBV12-3/TRBV12-4
abundance: .
d_gene: .
j_gene: TRBJ1-2
CDR3aa: CASSPPGGTDGYTF
CDR3nt: TGTGCCAGCAGCCCTCCCGGGGGTACCGATGGCTACACCTTC

v_gene: TRBV6-2/TRBV6-3
abundance: many
d_gene: .
j_gene: TRBJ2-2
CDR3aa: CASSQQGTGELFF
CDR3nt: TGTGCCAGCAGCCAACAGGGAACCGGGGAGCTGTTTTTT

v_gene: TRBV7-2
abundance: many
d_gene: .
j_gene: TRBJ2-5
CDR3aa: CASSTQRGKETQYF
CDR3nt: TGTGCCAGCAGCACGCAACGGGGGAAAGAGACCCAGTACTTC

v_gene: TRBV28
abundance: many
d_gene: .
j_gene: TRBJ1-4
CDR3aa: CASRPRDRNEKLFF
CDR3nt: TGTGCCAGCAGACCCCGAGACAGAAATGAAAAACTGTTTTTT

v_gene: TRBV7-9
abundance: .
d_gene: .
j_gene: TRBJ2-7
CDR3aa: CAISRGDRGSYEQYF
CDR3nt: TGTGCCATCAGCCGAGGCGATAGGGGCTCCTACGAGCAGTACTTC

v_gene: TRBV6-1
abundance: many
d_gene: .
j_gene: TRBJ1-2
CDR3aa: CASSTKRTVNYGYTF
CDR3nt: TGTGCCAGCAGTACAAAACGGACGGTCAACTATGGCTACACCTTC

v_gene: TRBV11-1
abundance: many
d_gene: TRBD1
j_gene: TRBJ1-5
CDR3aa: CASSLDTSGTGFMKPQHF
CDR3nt: TGTGCCAGCAGCTTAGATACTTCCGGGACAGGGTTTATGAAGCCCCAGCATTTT

v_gene: TRBV29-1
abundance: many
d_gene: .
j_gene: TRBJ2-7
CDR3aa: CSVLPESSYEQYF
CDR3nt: TGCAGCGTTTTGCCGGAGAGCTCCTACGAGCAGTACTTC

v_gene: TRBV2
abundance: many
d_gene: TRBD1
j_gene: TRBJ1-2
CDR3aa: CASQLQGQGAYGYTF
CDR3nt: TGTGCCAGCCAACTACAGGGACAGGGGGCCTATGGCTACACCTTC

v_gene: TRBV2
abundance: .
d_gene: .
j_gene: TRBJ2-7
CDR3aa: CASTQCLAADF
CDR3nt: TGTGCCAGCACGCAGTGTCTCGCGGCGGACTTC

v_gene: TRBV6-1
abundance: many
d_gene: TRBD1
j_gene: TRBJ1-4
CDR3aa: CASRKDRAATNEKLFF
CDR3nt: TGTGCCAGCAGAAAGGACAGGGCTGCAACTAATGAAAAACTGTTTTTT

v_gene: TRBV4-1
abundance: .
d_gene: .
j_gene: TRBJ1-4
CDR3aa: CASSQDHRGRGGKLFF
CDR3nt: TGCGCCAGCAGCCAAGATCACCGGGGGCGGGGTGGAAAACTGTTTTTT